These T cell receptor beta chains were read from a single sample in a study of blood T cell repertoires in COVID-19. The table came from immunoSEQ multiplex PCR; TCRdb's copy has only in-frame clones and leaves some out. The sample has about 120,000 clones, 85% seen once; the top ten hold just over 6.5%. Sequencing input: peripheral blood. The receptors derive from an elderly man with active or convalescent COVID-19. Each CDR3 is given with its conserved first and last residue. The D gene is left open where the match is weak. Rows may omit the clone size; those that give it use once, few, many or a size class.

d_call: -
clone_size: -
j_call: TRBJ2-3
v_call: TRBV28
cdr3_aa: CASLEAADTQYF
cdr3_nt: TGTGCCAGCCTAGAGGCCGCAGATACGCAGTATTTT

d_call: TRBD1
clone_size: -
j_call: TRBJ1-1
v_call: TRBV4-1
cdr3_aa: CASSQPLGPGGNTEAFF
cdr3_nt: TGCGCCAGCAGCCAACCCCTGGGGCCAGGGGGGAACACTGAAGCTTTCTTT

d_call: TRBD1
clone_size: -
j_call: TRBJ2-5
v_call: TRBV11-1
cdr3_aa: CASSTDRAAETQYF
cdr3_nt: TGTGCCAGCAGCACGGACAGGGCGGCAGAGACCCAGTACTTC

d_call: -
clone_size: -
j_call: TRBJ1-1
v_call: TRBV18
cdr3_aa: CASSPKRDSEAFF
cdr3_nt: TGTGCCAGCTCACCGAAGAGGGATAGTGAAGCTTTCTTT

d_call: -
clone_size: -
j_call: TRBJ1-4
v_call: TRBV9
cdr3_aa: CASSARRGATNEKLFF
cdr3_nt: TGTGCCAGCAGCGCCCGTCGAGGCGCAACTAATGAAAAACTGTTTTTT

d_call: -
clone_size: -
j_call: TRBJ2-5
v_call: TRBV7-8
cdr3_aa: CASSLGALTSFQETQYF
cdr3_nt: TGTGCCAGCAGCTTAGGGGCACTTACGAGTTTCCAAGAGACCCAGTACTTC

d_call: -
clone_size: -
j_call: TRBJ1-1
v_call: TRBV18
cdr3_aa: CASSGARQDEAFF
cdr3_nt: TGTGCCAGCTCAGGGGCACGGCAAGATGAAGCTTTCTTT

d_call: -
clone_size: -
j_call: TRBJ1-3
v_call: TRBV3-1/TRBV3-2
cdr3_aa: CASSWDFSKNTIYF
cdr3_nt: TGTGCCAGCAGCTGGGACTTTTCAAAAAACACCATATATTTT

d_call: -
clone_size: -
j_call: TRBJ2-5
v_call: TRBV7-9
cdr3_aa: CASSLRGQETQYF
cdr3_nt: TGTGCCAGCAGCTTACGCGGTCAAGAGACCCAGTACTTC

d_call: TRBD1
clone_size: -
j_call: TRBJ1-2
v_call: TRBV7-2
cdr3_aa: CASSSRQGDGYTF
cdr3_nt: TGTGCCAGCAGCTCCCGACAGGGGGATGGCTACACCTTC

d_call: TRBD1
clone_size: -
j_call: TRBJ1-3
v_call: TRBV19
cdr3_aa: CASSIGQGSGNTIYF
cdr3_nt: TGTGCCAGTAGTATCGGACAGGGGTCTGGAAACACCATATATTTT

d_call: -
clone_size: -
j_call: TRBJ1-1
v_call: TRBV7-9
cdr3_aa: CASSLAGNWGMNTEAFF
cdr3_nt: TGTGCCAGCAGCTTAGCGGGGAATTGGGGCATGAACACTGAAGCTTTCTTT

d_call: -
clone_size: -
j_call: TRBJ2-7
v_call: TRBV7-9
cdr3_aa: CASSLVSSVREQYF
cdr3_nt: TGTGCCAGCAGCTTAGTTAGTAGCGTGAGGGAGCAGTACTTC

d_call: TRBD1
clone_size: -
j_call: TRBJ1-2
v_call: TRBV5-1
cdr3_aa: CASSLGFTGGDGYTF
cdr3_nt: TGCGCCAGCAGCTTGGGGTTTACAGGGGGCGATGGCTACACCTTC

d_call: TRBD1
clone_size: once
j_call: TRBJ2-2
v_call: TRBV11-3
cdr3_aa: CASRSRGQGQTGELFF
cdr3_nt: TGTGCCAGCAGATCCCGAGGACAGGGGCAAACCGGGGAGCTGTTTTTT

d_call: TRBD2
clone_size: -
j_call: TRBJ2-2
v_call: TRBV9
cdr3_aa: CASSAGLAGSYTGELFF
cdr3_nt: TGTGCCAGCAGCGCGGGACTAGCGGGCAGTTACACCGGGGAGCTGTTTTTT

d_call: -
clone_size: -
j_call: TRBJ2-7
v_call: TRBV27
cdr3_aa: CASSLKGGGVSYEQYF
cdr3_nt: TGTGCCAGCAGTTTAAAGGGAGGGGGGGTGAGCTACGAGCAGTACTTC

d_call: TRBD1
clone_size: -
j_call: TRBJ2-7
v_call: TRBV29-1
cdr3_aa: CSVGQGISYEQYF
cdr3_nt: TGCAGCGTTGGACAGGGAATCTCCTACGAGCAGTACTTC

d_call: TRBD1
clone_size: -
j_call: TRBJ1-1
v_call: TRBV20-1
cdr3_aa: CSADRDTEAFF
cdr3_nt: TGCAGTGCTGACAGGGACACTGAAGCTTTCTTT

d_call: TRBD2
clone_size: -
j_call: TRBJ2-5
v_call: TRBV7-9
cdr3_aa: CASSLGGGETTQYF
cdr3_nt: TGTGCCAGCAGCTTAGGCGGGGGAGAGACGACCCAGTACTTC

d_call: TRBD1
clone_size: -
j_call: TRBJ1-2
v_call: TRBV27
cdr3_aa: CASSLYPPTGGEGYTF
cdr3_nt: TGTGCCAGCAGTTTATACCCCCCGACAGGGGGAGAGGGCTACACCTTC

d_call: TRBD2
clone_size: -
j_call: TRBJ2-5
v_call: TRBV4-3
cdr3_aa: CASSQGTSGRADETQYF
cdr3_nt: TGCGCCAGCAGCCAAGGGACTAGCGGGAGGGCCGACGAGACCCAGTACTTC

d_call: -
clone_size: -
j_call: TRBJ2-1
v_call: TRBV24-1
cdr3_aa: CATSALETYNEQFF
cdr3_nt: TGTGCCACCAGTGCGCTAGAAACCTACAATGAGCAGTTCTTC

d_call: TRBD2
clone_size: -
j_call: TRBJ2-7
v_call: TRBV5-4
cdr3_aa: CASSLSSGRSDEQYF
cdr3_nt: TGTGCCAGCAGCTTGAGTAGCGGGAGATCCGACGAGCAGTACTTC

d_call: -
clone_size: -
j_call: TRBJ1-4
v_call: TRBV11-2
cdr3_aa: CASSLQGFKTTNEKLFF
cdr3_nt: TGTGCCAGCAGCTTACAGGGTTTCAAGACAACTAATGAAAAACTGTTTTTT

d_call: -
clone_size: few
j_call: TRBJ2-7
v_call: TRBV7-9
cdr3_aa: CASSSRFYEQYF
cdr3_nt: TGTGCCAGCAGCTCCAGATTCTACGAGCAGTACTTC

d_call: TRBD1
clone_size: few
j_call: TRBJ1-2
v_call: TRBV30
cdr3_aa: CAWDPTTGEGYGYTF
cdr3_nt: TGTGCCTGGGATCCCACGACAGGGGAAGGCTATGGCTACACCTTC

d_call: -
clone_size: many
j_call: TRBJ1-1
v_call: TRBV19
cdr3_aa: CASSNRRREEAFF
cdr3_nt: TGTGCCAGTAGTAACCGGAGACGGGAAGAAGCTTTCTTT

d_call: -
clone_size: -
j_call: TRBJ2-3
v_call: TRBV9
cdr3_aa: CASSVEASYTQYF
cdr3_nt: TGTGCCAGCAGCGTAGAGGCTAGCTATACGCAGTATTTT

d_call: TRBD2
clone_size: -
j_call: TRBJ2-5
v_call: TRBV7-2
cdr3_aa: CASSSRTSGGQETQYF
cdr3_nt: TGTGCCAGCAGCTCAAGGACTAGCGGGGGGCAAGAGACCCAGTACTTC

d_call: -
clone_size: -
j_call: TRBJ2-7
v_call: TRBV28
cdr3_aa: CASSLSEGAGMWSYEQYF
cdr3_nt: TGTGCCAGCAGTTTATCGGAGGGGGCGGGTATGTGGTCCTACGAGCAGTACTTC

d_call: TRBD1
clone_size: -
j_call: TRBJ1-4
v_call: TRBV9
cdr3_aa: CATSRTGTGDEKLFF
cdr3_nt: TGTGCCACTTCCCGAACCGGGACAGGGGACGAAAAACTGTTTTTT

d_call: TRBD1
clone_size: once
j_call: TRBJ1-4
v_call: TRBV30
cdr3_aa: CAWNRDRSNEKLFF
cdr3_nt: TGTGCCTGGAATCGGGACAGGTCTAATGAAAAACTGTTTTTT

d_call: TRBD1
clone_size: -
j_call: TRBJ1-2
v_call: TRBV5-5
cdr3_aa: CASSPTGGGYGYTF
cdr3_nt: TGTGCCAGCAGCCCGACAGGGGGCGGCTATGGCTACACCTTC

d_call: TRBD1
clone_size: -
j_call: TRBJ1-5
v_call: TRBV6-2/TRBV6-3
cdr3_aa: CASSYGTGGNNQPQHF
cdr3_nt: TGTGCCAGCAGTTACGGGACAGGGGGTAACAATCAGCCCCAGCATTTT

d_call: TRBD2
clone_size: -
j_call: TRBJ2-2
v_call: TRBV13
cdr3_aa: CASSLPTSGSIGELFF
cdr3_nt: TGTGCCAGCAGCCTACCGACTAGCGGGAGCATTGGGGAGCTGTTTTTT

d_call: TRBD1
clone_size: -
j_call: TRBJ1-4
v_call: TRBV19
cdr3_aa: CASSGQGANEKLFF
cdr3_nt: TGTGCCAGTAGTGGACAGGGGGCTAATGAAAAACTGTTTTTT

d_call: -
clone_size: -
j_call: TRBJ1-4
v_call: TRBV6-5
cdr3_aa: CASRTAFNEKLFF
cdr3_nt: TGTGCCAGCCGGACAGCTTTTAATGAAAAACTGTTTTTT

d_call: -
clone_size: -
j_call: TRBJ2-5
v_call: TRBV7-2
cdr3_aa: CASSLGVAGVGETQYF
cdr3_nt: TGTGCCAGCAGCTTAGGGGTAGCCGGCGTAGGAGAGACCCAGTACTTC